The clone carrying this T cell receptor beta chain was seen ten or more times. Its target is unknown. Amplified TCR beta CDR3 regions came from RNA transcripts. TCR CDR3 underwent first-round RT-PCR with the HTBI primer set. TCRdb re-analysed the multiplex PCR reads in MiXCR, keeping a single row per CDR3 protein. The table lists 500,000 to 600,000 distinct CDR3 sequences, over 15% of them singletons. With 5 bases clipped from V and 3 bases from J, the junction kept 6 bases outside the gene matches. CDR1 and CDR2 from the germline V gene are SGHNT and YENEEA. The CDR3 extends over 15 amino acids. This sample was taken from a study of T cells in Graves' hyperthyroidism and ophthalmopathy. Overall study results and limits: It was a median around 6 months before onset that the model predicted ophthalmopathy.

The material sequenced was blood. The receptor's source is a woman between 18 and 29 years old with Graves' hyperthyroidism. This chain uses TRBV11-3 with TRBJ2-7; 11 bases fit TRBD2. Written as DNA, the CDR3 is TGTGCCAGCAGCCCGGGACTAGCGGACCACTACGAGCAGTACTTC. This gives the protein CASSPGLADHYEQYF.